One and the same sample provided the 23 T cell receptor beta chains below, sequenced in a study of PD-L1 blockade in urothelial cancer. The sample's time point: pretreatment peripheral blood. Data came from immunoSEQ multiplex PCR; TCRdb stores just in-frame clones and leaves some out. This table holds about 43,000 clones, more than 70% found once. The material was PBMCs, obtained around atezolizumab (anti-PD-L1) treatment. The receptors originated from a man in his 60s with urothelial cancer.

The V and J genes are TRBV15 and TRBJ2-3, with TRBD1 as a possible D gene (8 bases). This CDR3 is 12 amino acids long. The germline V gene encodes CDR1 LNHNV and CDR2 YYDKDF (reference sequence). Trimming took off 8 bases at V and 9 bases at J, with 15 bases between the two ends. The CDR3 here is CATWAQGGTQYF. The CDR3, as DNA: TGTGCCACCTGGGCACAGGGGGGGACGCAGTATTTT.

V gene TRBV28 combines with J gene TRBJ2-2; TRBD1 might be the D (6 bases). The germline CDR1 and CDR2 sequences are MDHEN and SYDVKM. V dropped 6 bases and J dropped 2 bases, with 13 bases sitting between them. The CDR3 is made up of 15 amino acids. CDR3 in DNA: TGTGCCAGCAGCCCCGGACAGCGAAACACCGGGGAGCTGTTTTTT. Translation gives CASSPGQRNTGELFF.

The chain uses TRBV15 and TRBJ1-1; tentative D call: TRBD1 (6 bases). CDR1 and CDR2 from the germline V gene are LNHNV and YYDKDF (reference sequence). V was clipped by 4 bases and J by 1 base, with 16 bases between them. The CDR3 length is 16 residues. The CDR3 here is CATSTPDSGRNTEAFF. The CDR3 DNA sequence: TGTGCCACCAGCACACCGGACAGCGGGAGGAACACTGAAGCTTTCTTT.

The V gene is TRBV2, the J gene TRBJ2-7, with TRBD2 matching 9 bases. The germline gives CDR1 SNHLY, CDR2 FYNNEI. There are 13 residues in the CDR3. V trimming: 6 bases; J trimming: 4 bases; junction bases outside the gene matches: 4. This chain's CDR3 is CASRGLATYEQYF. The CDR3 DNA sequence: TGTGCCAGCAGGGGACTAGCTACGTACGAGCAGTACTTC.

V gene TRBV29-1 combines with J gene TRBJ1-4; the D gene is possibly TRBD1 (6 bases). V was cut by 5 bases and J by 10 bases, with 17 bases left in between. Germline V gene lookup returns CDR1 SQVTM and CDR2 ANQGSEA. The CDR3 consists of 13 residues. CDR3 region: CSVPGQGHAKLFF. For the CDR3, the DNA is TGCAGCGTTCCCGGGCAGGGACACGCAAAACTGTTTTTT.

The chain employs TRBV5-1 and TRBJ2-1, with D maybe TRBD2 (6 bases). The CDR3 has 13 amino acids. V gave up 4 bases and J gave up 4 bases, with 9 bases separating them. CDR1 is SGHRS, CDR2 YFSETQ, per germline. CDR3 sequence: CASSPGGYNEQFF. CDR3 DNA sequence: TGCGCCAGCAGCCCCGGGGGTTACAATGAGCAGTTCTTC.

There are a few counts of this clone. CDR3 nucleotide sequence: TGTGCCAGCTCACCTGGCGGGACAGGTGCGCGTCAGCCCCAGCATTTT. The encoded protein is CASSPGGTGARQPQHF. The chain recombines TRBV18 with TRBJ1-5, with TRBD1 matching over 8 bases. Germline lookup yields CDR1 KGHSH and CDR2 LQKENI. V lost 3 bases and J lost 6; bases outside the gene matches: 10. This CDR3 has 16 residues.

This chain links TRBV6-5 with TRBJ2-7, with D perhaps TRBD1 (6 bases). Germline CDR1 reads MNHEY; CDR2 reads SVGAGI. The germline V and J ends were trimmed by 7 bases and 3 bases, with 10 bases remaining between them. This CDR3 is built from 12 residues. The CDR3 region is CASTGQHYEQYF. The CDR3 DNA reads as TGTGCCAGCACTGGACAGCACTACGAGCAGTACTTC.

The chain uses TRBV2 and TRBJ2-7, with a tentative D call TRBD2 (6 bases). Trimming took off 2 bases at V and 6 bases at J, with 11 bases between the two ends. Germline V CDR1 and CDR2: SNHLY, FYNNEI. The CDR3 runs 13 residues. Here the CDR3 DNA reads TGTGCCAGCAGTGAATACGTGGGGGGCGAGCAGTACTTC. Translating it yields CASSEYVGGEQYF.

The chain couples TRBV27 to TRBJ2-7; 8 bases match TRBD1. Losses at the gene ends were 5 bases for V and 12 bases for J; bases not matched to a gene: 21. CDR1 is MNHEY, CDR2 SMNVEV, per germline (reference sequence). The CDR3 has 16 residues. Here the CDR3 reads CASSPALRDRIPRAYF. The CDR3 nucleotides read TGTGCCAGCAGTCCCGCCCTCCGGGACAGGATCCCCCGGGCGTACTTC.

CDR3 sequence: CASSLAGGPDEQYF. For the CDR3, the DNA is TGTGCCAGCAGCTTAGCGGGAGGGCCGGACGAGCAGTACTTC. This chain uses TRBV7-2 with TRBJ2-7; 7 bases match TRBD2. The CDR3 is made up of 14 amino acids. V was clipped by 0 bases and J by 5 bases; unmatched bases: 4. Germline V CDR1 and CDR2: SGHTA, FQGNSA.

The rearrangement uses TRBV18 and TRBJ2-2; no reliable D call. CDR1 and CDR2 (germline): KGHSH, LQKENI. Trimming removed 6 bases from V and 1 base from J, with 15 bases in between. The CDR3 has 16 amino acids. The CDR3 DNA is TGTGCCAGCTCCCCGGCACTGGCAGGGAACACCGGGGAGCTGTTTTTT. This codes for CASSPALAGNTGELFF.

The chain combines TRBV4-3 with TRBJ1-3; 9 nucleotides align to TRBD1. There are 18 residues in the CDR3. Losses at the gene ends were 2 bases for V and 4 bases for J; bases not matched to a gene: 12. Germline V gene lookup returns CDR1 LGHNA and CDR2 YSLEER. DNA of the CDR3: TGCGCCAGCAGCCAACTCGGGACAGGGCGTGGATCGGGAAACACCATATATTTT. This translates into CASSQLGTGRGSGNTIYF.

V and J are TRBV28 and TRBJ2-4; D is uncertain. The V gene's germline CDR1 is MDHEN and CDR2 SYDVKM. V lost 5 bases and J 0 bases, leaving 11 bases between the germline ends. CDR3 length: 15 residues. The CDR3 protein is CASSKQALAKNIQYF. In DNA, the CDR3 is TGTGCCAGCAGTAAGCAGGCCTTAGCCAAAAACATTCAGTACTTC.

The chain couples TRBV6-4 to TRBJ1-1; D not resolved. Trimming cost V 0 bases and J 7 bases, with 6 bases left between them. Germline V lookup: CDR1 MRHNA, CDR2 SNTAGT. CDR3 size: 12 residues. The CDR3 DNA follows: TGTGCCAGCAGTGACTCCGCAGGTGAAGCTTTCTTT. It translates to CASSDSAGEAFF.

The sample holds one count of this clone. This rearrangement joins TRBV20-1 to TRBJ2-2; possible D gene TRBD1, 6 bases. This CDR3 is 11 amino acids long. Trimming cost V 5 bases and J 8 bases, with 9 bases left between them. CDR1 and CDR2 (germline): DFQATT, SNEGSKA (reference sequence). For the CDR3, the DNA is TGCAGTGCTGGACAGACGGGGGAGCTGTTTTTT. Translating it yields CSAGQTGELFF.

This chain uses TRBV7-2 with TRBJ2-3; D possibly corresponds to TRBD1 (6 bases). The germline gives CDR1 SGHTA, CDR2 FQGNSA. V was cut by 1 base and J by 5 bases, with 13 bases left in between. This CDR3 comprises 15 residues. The CDR3 region has the DNA TGTGCCAGCAGCTTAGGGCAGGGGTTGGGAGATACGCAGTATTTT. It yields the protein CASSLGQGLGDTQYF. Together with reference TRBV7-2 and TRBJ2-3, the CDR3 gives the full variable domain: GAGVSQSPSNKVTEKGKDVELRCDPISGHTALYWYRQSLGQGLEFLIYFQGNSAPDKSGLPSDRFSAERTGGSVSTLTIQRTQQEDSAVYLCASSLGQGLGDTQYFGPGTRLTVL.

The chain links TRBV19 to TRBJ1-5; 7 nucleotides agree with TRBD1. The V gene's germline CDR1 is LNHDA and CDR2 SQIVND (reference sequence). This CDR3 has 15 amino acids. With V trimmed by 5 bases and J by 4 bases, 8 bases remained unmatched. The CDR3 DNA sequence: TGTGCCAGTAGTCTTGCCGACAGGGCGAATCAGCCCCAGCATTTT. Protein product: CASSLADRANQPQHF.

The J gene is TRBJ2-1, the V gene TRBV5-1; 7 nucleotides agree with TRBD2. Germline V lookup: CDR1 SGHRS, CDR2 YFSETQ. Losses at the gene ends were 0 bases for V and 0 bases for J; bases not matched to a gene: 9. This CDR3 comprises 18 residues. The CDR3 DNA reads TGCGCCAGCAGCTTGGCCTTGGCTAGCGGAAGCTCCTACAATGAGCAGTTCTTC. Translation gives CASSLALASGSSYNEQFF.

V and J are TRBV7-2 and TRBJ1-4, with 9 bases fitting TRBD1. V shed 5 bases, J shed 7 bases, and the junction held 11 bases outside the gene matches. Germline V gene data show CDR1 as SGHTA and CDR2 as FQGNSA. This CDR3 is built from 16 residues. The CDR3 protein is CASSLPPGTGIEKLFF. DNA for the CDR3: TGTGCCAGCAGCCTCCCCCCCGGGACAGGGATTGAAAAACTGTTTTTT. Using reference TRBV7-2 and TRBJ1-4 for the parts outside the CDR3, the full variable domain is GAGVSQSPSNKVTEKGKDVELRCDPISGHTALYWYRQSLGQGLEFLIYFQGNSAPDKSGLPSDRFSAERTGGSVSTLTIQRTQQEDSAVYLCASSLPPGTGIEKLFFGSGTQLSVL.

This clone has just a few counts. The chain employs TRBV7-2 and TRBJ2-7, with 7 positions matching TRBD1. Per germline, CDR1 SGHTA and CDR2 FQGNSA. J lost 3 bases, V lost 5 bases, and 4 bases had no gene match. The CDR3 covers 13 residues. CDR3 sequence reads: CASSKWTGYEQYF. CDR3 nucleotide sequence: TGTGCCAGCAGCAAGTGGACAGGCTACGAGCAGTACTTC.

This chain joins TRBV11-2 and TRBJ2-1; no definite D call. The CDR3 extends over 13 amino acids. Per the germline V gene, CDR1 is SGHAT and CDR2 is FQNNGV. Deletions cut 2 bases from V and 6 bases from J, with 8 bases between. In DNA form, the CDR3 reads TGTGCCAGCAGCTTACTATACCCCAATGAGCAGTTCTTC. Protein: CASSLLYPNEQFF.

This chain uses TRBV15 with TRBJ2-7; 7 positions agree with TRBD1. The J segment lost 0 bases and the V segment lost 0 bases, leaving 11 bases of the junction unmatched. CDR1 LNHNV and CDR2 YYDKDF come from the germline V gene (reference sequence). The CDR3 covers 18 residues. CDR3: CATSRDSSGTDFSYEQYF. The CDR3 DNA follows: TGTGCCACCAGCAGAGATTCCTCTGGGACAGACTTCTCCTACGAGCAGTACTTC. The full variable domain, in which reference TRBV15 and TRBJ2-7 provide the parts outside the CDR3, is DAMVIQNPRYQVTQFGKPVTLSCSQTLNHNVMYWYQQKSSQAPKLLFHYYDKDFNNEADTPDNFQSRRPNTSFCFLDIRSPGLGDTAMYLCATSRDSSGTDFSYEQYFGPGTRLTVT.